The clone carrying this T cell receptor (beta chain) was seen more than once but under ten times. No antigen is known for it. Time point given: persistent/refractory GD, antithyroid drugs over 5 years with positive TRAb. PBMCs were the source of the RNA used for TCR sequencing. The data originate from a study of regulatory T cells in long-lasting Graves disease. The study, taken as a whole, reports: Persistent patients shared 2,741 public clonotypes among themselves. Newly diagnosed patients shared fewer, at under 1,000.

Construction of the TCR beta libraries employed iRepertoire HTBI primers in conjunction with Arm-PCR of CDR3 regions. TCRdb analysed the multiplex PCR reads with MiXCR anew, one entry per CDR3 protein. Among some 370,000 distinct CDR3 sequences, around 21% were seen once, and the ten largest hold around 20%. There are 16 residues in the CDR3. Germline V gene lookup returns CDR1 LNHNV and CDR2 YYDKDF (reference sequence). J lost 5 bases, V lost 3 bases, and 11 bases had no gene match. The TCR sequence derives from a female donor with Graves disease. This specimen consisted of peripheral blood mononuclear cells (PBMCs), obtained when the disease was refractory, from a patient treated with antithyroid drugs. V gene TRBV15 combines with J gene TRBJ2-7, with 9 positions matching TRBD2. The CDR3 region is CATSRGGGRALDEQYF. The CDR3 DNA is TGTGCCACCAGCAGGGGCGGCGGGAGGGCCCTCGACGAGCAGTACTTC.